This is a list of T cell receptor beta chains from one sample in a study of blood T cell repertoires in COVID-19. The assay was immunoSEQ multiplex PCR, and TCRdb's table has in-frame clones only and misses some. The table lists about 72,000 clones, about nine tenths of them singletons. Sequences were obtained from peripheral blood. These receptors were obtained from a man in his 70s with active or convalescent COVID-19. CDR3s include the opening cysteine and the closing phenylalanine or tryptophan. D genes are given only for firm matches. Expanded clones are given a class, and other clones once, few, many or no size at all.

>-|TRBV6-5|16|TRBJ1-6|-
CASSYSSGTGRSPLHF
TGTGCCAGCAGTTACTCCTCCGGAACAGGGCGGTCACCCCTCCACTTT
>-|TRBV28|18|TRBJ1-1|-
CASRSQDRTVVEVTEAFF
TGTGCCAGCAGGTCTCAGGACAGAACCGTAGTAGAGGTCACTGAAGCTTTCTTT
>-|TRBV6-2/TRBV6-3|17|TRBJ2-1|TRBD2
CASSGGLGGRAIDEQFF
TGTGCCAGCAGTGGGGGACTGGGCGGGAGGGCCATAGATGAGCAGTTCTTC
>-|TRBV6-5|14|TRBJ1-4|-
CASSYGQGTGKLFF
TGTGCCAGCAGTTACGGGCAGGGAACCGGTAAACTGTTTTTT
>-|TRBV5-1|14|TRBJ1-2|-
CASSLGGSNYGYTF
TGCGCCAGCAGCTTGGGTGGCTCTAACTATGGCTACACCTTC
>-|TRBV7-3|15|TRBJ2-3|TRBD1
CASSPAGQGSDTQYF
TGTGCCAGCAGCCCAGCCGGACAGGGATCAGATACGCAGTATTTT
>-|TRBV30|10|TRBJ1-1|-
CAWSRTEAFF
TGTGCCTGGAGCAGAACCGAAGCTTTCTTT
>once|TRBV28|12|TRBJ1-2|-
CASASGDYGYTF
TGTGCCAGCGCCTCGGGGGACTATGGCTACACCTTC
>-|TRBV30|13|TRBJ1-1|-
CAWSRGGNTEAFF
TGTGCCTGGAGTCGGGGAGGGAACACTGAAGCTTTCTTT
>-|TRBV28|15|TRBJ2-1|TRBD2
CASTPGASGPNEQFF
TGTGCCAGCACCCCTGGCGCTAGCGGTCCCAATGAGCAGTTCTTC